This is a list of T cell receptor beta chains from one sample in a study of cytomegalovirus exposure and HLA in healthy donors. The method was immunoSEQ multiplex PCR; TCRdb's version includes in-frame clones alone and lacks a portion of them. The sample lists 150,000 or so clones, around 77% occurring once. The material sequenced was PBMCs. The receptor set was obtained from a woman in her 30s in good health and CMV-seronegative. The CDR3 runs from the conserved cysteine through the conserved F or W. A D gene is named only where the DNA matches it firmly. Some rows mark clone size as missing; the rest say once, few, many or name a class of expanded clone.

TRBJ1-4 | - | TRBV29-1 | TRBD1 | CSVLQGAREKLFF | TGCAGCGTTCTACAGGGGGCAAGAGAAAAACTGTTTTTT
TRBJ1-3 | - | TRBV4-1 | TRBD1 | CASSQEQGKNTIYF | TGCGCCAGCAGCCAAGAACAGGGGAAAAACACCATATATTTT
TRBJ1-5 | - | TRBV6-1 | TRBD1 | CASSDLLGDSNQPQHF | TGTGCCAGCAGTGATCTCCTCGGGGACAGTAATCAGCCCCAGCATTTT
TRBJ2-1 | - | TRBV5-1 | - | CASSREGGYNEQFF | TGCGCCAGCAGCAGGGAGGGGGGCTACAATGAGCAGTTCTTC
TRBJ1-2 | - | TRBV9 | TRBD1 | CASSKDRVVGGYTF | TGTGCCAGCAGCAAAGACAGGGTAGTGGGGGGCTACACCTTC
TRBJ2-7 | - | TRBV28 | TRBD2 | CASSPGGVLPYEQYF | TGTGCCAGCAGTCCTGGGGGGGTTTTACCCTACGAGCAGTACTTC
TRBJ1-3 | - | TRBV18 | - | CASSPGTFNSGNTIYF | TGTGCCAGCTCCCCCGGGACTTTCAACTCTGGAAACACCATATATTTT
TRBJ2-5 | - | TRBV5-1 | - | CASSLDWSWTQYF | TGCGCCAGCAGTTTGGACTGGAGTTGGACCCAGTACTTC
TRBJ1-4 | - | TRBV6-1 | - | CASSEVGVRGEKLFF | TGTGCCAGCAGTGAAGTGGGCGTTAGGGGTGAAAAACTGTTTTTT
TRBJ1-3 | few | TRBV4-2 | - | CASSQASPGFGNTIYF | TGTGCCAGCAGCCAAGCTAGTCCAGGGTTTGGAAACACCATATATTTT
TRBJ1-1 | - | TRBV19 | - | CASSLRAGMNTEAFF | TGTGCCAGTAGTCTTCGGGCAGGGATGAACACTGAAGCTTTCTTT
TRBJ2-2 | - | TRBV14 | - | CASSLIANGYGELFF | TGTGCCAGCAGCCTTATAGCAAATGGATACGGGGAGCTGTTTTTT
TRBJ1-1 | - | TRBV5-1 | - | CASSLELGGPYTEAFF | TGCGCCAGCAGCTTGGAGTTGGGGGGTCCCTACACTGAAGCTTTCTTT
TRBJ1-6 | - | TRBV30 | - | CACSDSYNSPLHF | TGTGCCTGCTCGGACAGCTATAATTCACCCCTCCACTTT
TRBJ2-1 | - | TRBV7-2 | TRBD2 | CASSLALPSGRASEQFF | TGTGCCAGCAGCTTAGCCCTTCCTAGCGGGAGGGCCTCTGAGCAGTTCTTC
TRBJ2-2 | - | TRBV7-8 | TRBD1 | CASSSDRGHTGELFF | TGTGCCAGCAGCTCCGACAGGGGGCACACCGGGGAGCTGTTTTTT
TRBJ2-5 | - | TRBV29-1 | - | CSVGGETQYF | TGCAGCGTTGGGGGCGAGACCCAGTACTTC
TRBJ2-1 | - | TRBV7-9 | TRBD2 | CASSLSLAGSYNEQFF | TGTGCCAGCAGCTTATCGCTAGCGGGCTCCTACAATGAGCAGTTCTTC
TRBJ2-3 | - | TRBV9 | - | CASSAPWGAGTDTQYF | TGTGCCAGCAGCGCCCCTTGGGGAGCGGGTACAGATACGCAGTATTTT
TRBJ1-5 | - | TRBV27 | TRBD1 | CASSSFGQGSNQPQHF | TGTGCCAGCAGTTCCTTTGGACAGGGGAGCAATCAGCCCCAGCATTTT
TRBJ1-4 | - | TRBV19 | - | CASSLPAGARFNEKLFF | TGTGCCAGTAGTCTACCCGCAGGGGCTCGCTTTAATGAAAAACTGTTTTTT
TRBJ1-2 | - | TRBV7-9 | - | CASSLETRTAIYGYTF | TGTGCCAGCAGCTTAGAGACACGGACAGCCATCTATGGCTACACCTTC
TRBJ2-3 | - | TRBV7-3 | - | CASSPPGGDTQYF | TGTGCCAGCAGCCCTCCCGGTGGAGATACGCAGTATTTT
TRBJ2-1 | few | TRBV14 | - | CASSPHPERVREQFF | TGTGCCAGCAGCCCCCACCCTGAGCGGGTCCGTGAGCAGTTCTTC
TRBJ1-1 | - | TRBV29-1 | - | CSVGSGQIDTEAFF | TGCAGCGTCGGCAGCGGACAGATCGACACTGAAGCTTTCTTT
TRBJ1-2 | - | TRBV7-9 | - | CASSPPRDYFYGYTF | TGTGCCAGCAGCCCCCCAAGGGACTACTTCTATGGCTACACCTTC
TRBJ1-2 | once | TRBV10-1 | - | CASMSPVLEGAYGYTF | TGCGCCAGCATGAGCCCCGTGTTAGAAGGGGCATATGGCTACACCTTC
TRBJ1-3 | - | TRBV6-5 | - | CASSYAESPPGNTIYF | TGTGCCAGCAGTTACGCGGAGTCCCCCCCTGGAAACACCATATATTTT
TRBJ1-2 | - | TRBV28 | TRBD1 | CASRTGGGSYGYTF | TGTGCCAGCAGGACAGGGGGCGGGAGCTATGGCTACACCTTC
TRBJ1-3 | once | TRBV7-9 | - | CASSLGALVSGNTIYF | TGTGCCAGCAGCTTAGGGGCACTGGTCTCTGGAAACACCATATATTTT
TRBJ2-2 | - | TRBV9 | - | CASSVGYSRYTHTGELFF | TGTGCCAGCAGCGTAGGTTATTCGAGGTATACGCACACCGGGGAGCTGTTTTTT
TRBJ1-5 | - | TRBV10-3 | - | CAISEAREGNQPQHF | TGTGCCATCAGTGAGGCCAGGGAGGGCAATCAGCCCCAGCATTTT
TRBJ1-5 | - | TRBV4-3 | - | CASSQGGIGNQPQHF | TGCGCCAGCAGCCAGGGAGGGATCGGCAATCAGCCCCAGCATTTT
TRBJ2-1 | - | TRBV5-1 | TRBD2 | CASSTGLAIYNEQFF | TGCGCCAGCAGCACCGGACTAGCGATTTACAATGAGCAGTTCTTC
TRBJ2-7 | - | TRBV5-1 | - | CASSLGAGINDEQYF | TGCGCCAGCAGCTTGGGTGCAGGGATAAACGACGAGCAGTACTTC
TRBJ1-2 | - | TRBV2 | - | CASTRENYGYTF | TGTGCCAGCACACGGGAGAACTATGGCTACACCTTC
TRBJ1-1 | - | TRBV19 | - | CASSIPDDYTEAFF | TGTGCCAGTAGTATCCCGGATGACTACACTGAAGCTTTCTTT
TRBJ2-4 | - | TRBV5-1 | TRBD2 | CASSSLGLAVAKNIQYF | TGCGCCAGCAGCTCGCTAGGACTAGCGGTCGCCAAAAACATTCAGTACTTC
TRBJ2-1 | - | TRBV7-9 | TRBD2 | CASSLEVLRGAYNEQFF | TGTGCCAGCAGCTTAGAGGTTCTGCGGGGGGCCTACAATGAGCAGTTCTTC
TRBJ2-1 | - | TRBV29-1 | TRBD1 | CSVVQGAYNEQFF | TGCAGCGTTGTACAGGGGGCCTACAATGAGCAGTTCTTC
TRBJ1-1 | - | TRBV5-8 | - | CASSLARDTEAFF | TGTGCCAGCAGCTTGGCCAGGGACACTGAAGCTTTCTTT
TRBJ2-7 | - | TRBV19 | - | CASSIAVNPSYEQYF | TGTGCCAGTAGTATAGCGGTGAACCCCTCCTACGAGCAGTACTTC
TRBJ2-5 | - | TRBV14 | - | CASSLARTVQETQYF | TGTGCCAGCAGCCTTGCCCGGACAGTCCAAGAGACCCAGTACTTC
TRBJ1-4 | once | TRBV27 | TRBD1 | CASSPPGTGTSIEKLFF | TGTGCCAGCAGTCCTCCGGGGACAGGGACGTCGATCGAAAAACTGTTTTTT
TRBJ2-5 | - | TRBV9 | TRBD2 | CASSELGLAAQETQYF | TGTGCCAGCAGTGAACTGGGACTAGCGGCACAAGAGACCCAGTACTTC
TRBJ1-1 | - | TRBV5-4 | TRBD1 | CASSLAGQMNTEAFF | TGTGCCAGCAGCTTGGCGGGACAGATGAACACTGAAGCTTTCTTT
TRBJ2-7 | - | TRBV19 | TRBD2 | CASSITGGARNEQYF | TGTGCCAGTAGTATAACGGGGGGGGCGCGCAACGAGCAGTACTTC